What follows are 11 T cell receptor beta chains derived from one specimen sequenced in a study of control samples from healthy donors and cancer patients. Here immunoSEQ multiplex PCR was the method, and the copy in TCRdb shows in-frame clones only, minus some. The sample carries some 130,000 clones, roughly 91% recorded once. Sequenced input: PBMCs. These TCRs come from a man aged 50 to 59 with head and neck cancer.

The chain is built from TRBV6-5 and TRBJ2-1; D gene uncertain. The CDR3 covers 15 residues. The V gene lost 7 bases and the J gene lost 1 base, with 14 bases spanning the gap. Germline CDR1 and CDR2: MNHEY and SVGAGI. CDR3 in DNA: TGTGCCAGCAAACCTCCGGGCAGGTCCTACAATGAGCAGTTCTTC. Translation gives CASKPPGRSYNEQFF.

The chain's CDR3 is CASSETSGGAIEQFF. As DNA, the CDR3 is TGTGCCAGCAGTGAGACTAGCGGGGGGGCAATTGAGCAGTTCTTC. V and J are TRBV27 and TRBJ2-1; 14 nucleotides align to TRBD2. The CDR3 contains 15 residues. From germline, CDR1 is MNHEY and CDR2 SMNVEV (reference sequence). The junction had 6 bases not matched to a gene; V was cut back by 5 bases and J by 9 bases.

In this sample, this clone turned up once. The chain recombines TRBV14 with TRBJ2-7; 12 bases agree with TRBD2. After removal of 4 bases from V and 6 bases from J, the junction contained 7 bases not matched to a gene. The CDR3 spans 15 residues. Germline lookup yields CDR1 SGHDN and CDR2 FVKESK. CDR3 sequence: CASSRATSGSFEQYF. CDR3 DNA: TGTGCCAGCAGCCGGGCGACTAGCGGGAGCTTCGAGCAGTACTTC.

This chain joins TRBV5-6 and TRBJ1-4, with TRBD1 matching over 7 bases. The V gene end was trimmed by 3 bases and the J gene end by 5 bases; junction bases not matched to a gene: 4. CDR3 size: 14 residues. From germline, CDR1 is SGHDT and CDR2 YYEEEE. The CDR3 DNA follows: TGTGCCAGCAGCTCGGGACAGAGAAATGAAAAACTGTTTTTT. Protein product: CASSSGQRNEKLFF. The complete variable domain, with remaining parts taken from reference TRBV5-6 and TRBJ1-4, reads DAGVTQSPTHLIKTRGQQVTLRCSPKSGHDTVSWYQQALGQGPQFIFQYYEEEERQRGNFPDRFSGHQFPNYSSELNVNALLLGDSALYLCASSSGQRNEKLFFGSGTQLSVL.

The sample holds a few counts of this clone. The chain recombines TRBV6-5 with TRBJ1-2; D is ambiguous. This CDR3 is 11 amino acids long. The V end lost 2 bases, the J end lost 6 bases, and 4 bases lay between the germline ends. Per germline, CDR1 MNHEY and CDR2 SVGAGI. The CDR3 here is CASSYGDGYTF. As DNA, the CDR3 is TGTGCCAGCAGTTACGGGGATGGCTACACCTTC.

CDR3 residues: CASNRAASGANVLTF. The CDR3, as DNA: TGTGCCAGCAATCGAGCTGCCTCTGGGGCCAACGTCCTGACTTTC. This chain uses TRBV6-5 with TRBJ2-6; D is unclear. The CDR3 has 15 residues. With 7 bases removed from V and 0 bases from J, the gap between germline ends came to 10 bases. Germline lookup yields CDR1 MNHEY and CDR2 SVGAGI.

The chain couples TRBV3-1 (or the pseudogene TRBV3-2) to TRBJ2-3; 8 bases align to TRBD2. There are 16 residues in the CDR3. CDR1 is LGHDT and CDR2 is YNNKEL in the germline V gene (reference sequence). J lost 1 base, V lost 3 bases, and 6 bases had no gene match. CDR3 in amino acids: CASSHRGGGGTDTQYF. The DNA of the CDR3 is TGTGCCAGCAGCCACCGGGGGGGAGGGGGCACAGATACGCAGTATTTT.

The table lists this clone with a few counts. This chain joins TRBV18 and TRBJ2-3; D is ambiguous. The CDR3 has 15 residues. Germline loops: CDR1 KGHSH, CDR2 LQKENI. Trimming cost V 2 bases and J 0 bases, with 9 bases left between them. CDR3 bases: TGTGCCAGCTCACCAGCTGGCGCAAGCACAGATACGCAGTATTTT. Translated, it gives CASSPAGASTDTQYF.

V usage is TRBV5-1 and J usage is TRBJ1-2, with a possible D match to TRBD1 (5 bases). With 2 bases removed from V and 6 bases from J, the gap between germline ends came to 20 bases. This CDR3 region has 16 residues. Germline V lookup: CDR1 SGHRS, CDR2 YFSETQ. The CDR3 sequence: CASSFRGQGGDHGYTF. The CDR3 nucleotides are TGCGCCAGCAGCTTTAGGGGCCAGGGTGGTGATCATGGCTACACCTTC.

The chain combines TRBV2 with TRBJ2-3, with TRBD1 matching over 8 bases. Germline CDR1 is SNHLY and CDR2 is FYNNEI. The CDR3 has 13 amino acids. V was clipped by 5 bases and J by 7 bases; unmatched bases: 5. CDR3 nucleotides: TGTGCCAGCAGTCCACGGACAGGGAATACGCAGTATTTT. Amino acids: CASSPRTGNTQYF.

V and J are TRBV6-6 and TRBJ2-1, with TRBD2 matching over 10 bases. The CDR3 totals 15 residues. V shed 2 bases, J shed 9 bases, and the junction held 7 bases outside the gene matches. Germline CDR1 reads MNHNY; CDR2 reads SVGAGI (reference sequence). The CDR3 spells CASSYPQRGGAEQFF. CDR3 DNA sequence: TGTGCCAGCAGTTACCCACAGCGGGGGGGCGCTGAGCAGTTCTTC.